A single sample is the source of the 29 T cell receptor beta chains below, sequenced in a study of blood T cell repertoires in COVID-19. Libraries were prepared by immunoSEQ multiplex PCR; TCRdb keeps only in-frame clonotypes and omits some of them. The sample lists some 150,000 clones; approximately 88% were seen once. Sequenced: peripheral blood. The receptor source for this set is a man in his 70s with acute or convalescent COVID-19.

Only a few counts were recorded for this clone. In nucleotides, the CDR3 is TGTGCCAGCAGCTACGACATAGGGGTAGTCACTGAAGCTTTCTTT. It specifies CASSYDIGVVTEAFF. V is TRBV9 and J is TRBJ1-1, with D perhaps TRBD1 (5 bases). Germline V gene sequence: CDR1 SGDLS, CDR2 YYNGEE. The CDR3 runs to 15 residues. Trimming took 4 bases from V and 4 from J, leaving 17 bases between them.

This chain uses TRBV5-4 with TRBJ1-1; 7 bases align to TRBD1. The CDR3 is made up of 15 amino acids. Losses at the gene ends were 4 bases for V and 0 bases for J; bases not matched to a gene: 6. Per the germline V gene, CDR1 is SGHNT and CDR2 is YYREEE (reference sequence). Here the CDR3 DNA reads TGTGCCAGCAGCAGGGACAGCGAAATGAACACTGAAGCTTTCTTT. This translates into CASSRDSEMNTEAFF.

The genes are TRBV30 and TRBJ1-1; TRBD1 agrees at 9 bases. Germline V gene lookup returns CDR1 GTSNPN and CDR2 SVGIG (reference sequence). The V and J ends lost 2 bases and 1 base, in that order; junction bases with no gene match: 2. The CDR3 has 14 residues. CDR3 amino acids: CAWSPGQGNTEAFF. The CDR3 nucleotides read TGTGCCTGGAGTCCGGGACAGGGGAACACTGAAGCTTTCTTT.

This clone was recorded once. The chain recombines TRBV5-1 with TRBJ2-3; D gene unclear. V gave up 0 bases and J gave up 2 bases, with 13 bases separating them. The CDR3 has 16 residues. Germline V gene lookup returns CDR1 SGHRS and CDR2 YFSETQ. The CDR3 protein is CASSLGPGRNTDTQYF. CDR3 in DNA: TGCGCCAGCAGCTTGGGCCCCGGTCGAAACACAGATACGCAGTATTTT.

The chain couples TRBV11-2 to TRBJ2-1; D remains unclear. CDR1 is SGHAT and CDR2 is FQNNGV in the germline V gene. CDR3 size: 12 residues. Trimming removed 3 bases at V and 9 bases at J, with 9 bases between. The CDR3: CASSFLRAEQFF. The CDR3 nucleotides are TGTGCCAGCAGCTTTTTACGCGCTGAGCAGTTCTTC.

The V gene is TRBV5-1, the J gene TRBJ1-1; TRBD1 might be the D (5 bases). Germline CDR1 reads SGHRS; CDR2 reads YFSETQ. The CDR3 spans 15 residues. V was pared by 1 base and J by 1 base, with 11 bases between. The CDR3 DNA sequence: TGCGCCAGCAGCTTGTGGTACAGGCCGAACACTGAAGCTTTCTTT. It yields the protein CASSLWYRPNTEAFF. The full variable domain, in which reference TRBV5-1 and TRBJ1-1 provide the parts outside the CDR3, is KAGVTQTPRYLIKTRGQQVTLSCSPISGHRSVSWYQQTPGQGLQFLFEYFSETQRNKGNFPGRFSGRQFSNSRSEMNVSTLELGDSALYLCASSLWYRPNTEAFFGQGTRLTVV.

This chain joins TRBV29-1 and TRBJ2-3; D may be TRBD1 (7 bases). The CDR3 has 14 residues. The V gene's germline CDR1 is SQVTM and CDR2 ANQGSEA. Trimming removed 6 bases at V and 4 bases at J, with 17 bases between. CDR3 region: CSVGGTASADTQYF. CDR3 sequence (DNA): TGCAGCGTCGGCGGGACAGCCTCCGCAGATACGCAGTATTTT.

The rearrangement uses TRBV6-5 and TRBJ1-1; D unclear. Germline V CDR1 and CDR2: MNHEY, SVGAGI. The length of the CDR3 is 14 residues. V was pared by 8 bases and J by 5 bases, with 18 bases between. CDR3 DNA: TGTGCCAGCTATTCGGACTTTAGTGGAACTGAAGCTTTCTTT. Its protein product is CASYSDFSGTEAFF.

The V gene is TRBV14, the J gene TRBJ2-3, with TRBD2 matching 14 bases. V shed 4 bases, J shed 5 bases, and the junction held 8 bases outside the gene matches. This CDR3 has 17 amino acids. Germline CDR1 SGHDN, CDR2 FVKESK. CDR3: CASSLGLAGGIGDTQYF. As DNA, the CDR3 is TGTGCCAGCAGCCTTGGACTAGCGGGAGGTATTGGAGATACGCAGTATTTT.

The rearrangement links TRBV27 to TRBJ1-2; D gene ambiguous. CDR1 MNHEY and CDR2 SMNVEV come from the germline V gene (reference sequence). The V and J ends lost 6 bases and 4 bases respectively, with 12 bases between them. The length of the CDR3 is 13 residues. The CDR3 DNA sequence: TGTGCCAGCAGCGCCCCAAACAGCTATGGCTACACCTTC. Translated: CASSAPNSYGYTF.

In DNA form, the CDR3 reads TGTGCCAGCAGCCCGGCAAGGGACTTAGGAGCTTTCTTT. Translated: CASSPARDLGAFF. The V and J genes are TRBV3-1 (or the pseudogene TRBV3-2) and TRBJ1-1, with D maybe TRBD1 (5 bases). The CDR3 has 13 amino acids. V was clipped by 4 bases and J by 10 bases, with 16 bases between them. The germline V gene encodes CDR1 LGHDT and CDR2 YNNKEL (reference sequence).

The chain couples TRBV5-1 to TRBJ2-3; maybe TRBD2 (5 bases). This CDR3 comprises 14 residues. Germline CDR1 SGHRS, CDR2 YFSETQ. V was clipped by 1 base and J by 0 bases, with 6 bases between them. CDR3 sequence (DNA): TGCGCCAGCAGCTTGAGCGGAAGCACAGATACGCAGTATTTT. Its translation is CASSLSGSTDTQYF.

The chain joins TRBV21-1 to TRBJ1-4. TRBV21-1 corresponds to a pseudogene. The CDR3 spans 15 residues. The CDR3 spells CASEAAQSTNEKLFF. The DNA for the CDR3 is TGTGCCAGCGAGGCAGCCCAATCAACTAATGAAAAACTGTTTTTT.

The chain uses TRBV29-1 and TRBJ1-4; D remains unclear. This CDR3 has 12 residues. From germline, CDR1 is SQVTM and CDR2 ANQGSEA. V shed 7 bases and J shed 7 bases, with 13 bases lying between them. CDR3 sequence (DNA): TGCAGCGCCGGGCCGGGAATTGAAAAACTGTTTTTT. It encodes CSAGPGIEKLFF.

The chain combines TRBV7-6 with TRBJ1-4; 11 positions match TRBD1. Germline assignment: CDR1 SGHVS and CDR2 FNYEAQ. V shed 5 bases and J 10 bases; nucleotides not matched to a gene: 6. The CDR3 has 14 residues. In nucleotides, the CDR3 is TGTGCCAGCAGCCCGGACAGGGGGCCTGTAAAACTGTTTTTT. This codes for CASSPDRGPVKLFF.

The chain has TRBV28 and TRBJ1-1; TRBD1 matches 7 bases. Germline CDR1 and CDR2: MDHEN and SYDVKM. The CDR3 totals 14 residues. The V segment lost 5 bases and the J segment 4 bases; nucleotides outside the gene matches: 7. The CDR3 DNA is TGTGCCAGCAGTCCAGGGGGTAGATTCACTGAAGCTTTCTTT. Translation gives CASSPGGRFTEAFF.

The CDR3 DNA reads as TGTGCCAGCAGCCCTAGTTCGGGACAGGCCTACGAGCAGTACTTC. It encodes CASSPSSGQAYEQYF. The rearrangement uses TRBV7-3 and TRBJ2-7; TRBD1 matches 8 bases. The CDR3 totals 15 residues. Germline V gene lookup returns CDR1 SGHTA and CDR2 FQGTGA. J was trimmed by 2 bases and V by 5 bases; bases with no gene match: 8.

J is TRBJ1-3 and V is TRBV6-5; D ambiguous. The CDR3 extends over 11 amino acids. V was clipped by 6 bases and J by 5 bases, with 5 bases between them. CDR1 is MNHEY, CDR2 SVGAGI, per germline. CDR3 in DNA: TGTGCCAGCAGCGGTCGAAACACCATATATTTT. This encodes CASSGRNTIYF.

V and J are TRBV6-6 and TRBJ1-6; D is uncertain. Trimming took 8 bases from V and 12 from J, leaving 14 bases between them. The CDR3 spans 12 residues. The germline CDR1 and CDR2 sequences are MNHNY and SVGAGI (reference sequence). The CDR3 loop is CASVPGVGPLHF. CDR3 coding DNA: TGTGCCAGCGTCCCCGGGGTTGGACCCCTCCACTTT.

This rearrangement joins TRBV29-1 to TRBJ2-7; D call uncertain. The CDR3 length is 13 residues. Trimming stripped 3 bases from V and 3 bases from J, with 12 bases between. In germline, CDR1 is SQVTM, CDR2 ANQGSEA. The DNA of the CDR3 is TGCAGCGTTGAGGCAGGCTCCCGCTACGAGCAGTACTTC. Translated: CSVEAGSRYEQYF.

V usage is TRBV11-3 and J usage is TRBJ1-5; 7 bases fit TRBD1. There are 14 residues in the CDR3. Germline-derived CDR1 and CDR2 are SGHNT and YENEEA. The V and J ends lost 4 bases and 7 bases, in that order; junction bases with no gene match: 7. The CDR3 bases are TGTGCCAGCAGCTCCTACAGGGGCTGGCAGCCCCAGCATTTT. This encodes CASSSYRGWQPQHF.

V usage is TRBV7-3 and J usage is TRBJ2-1; 12 bases agree with TRBD2. Looked up from germline, CDR1 is SGHTA and CDR2 is FQGTGA. Losses at the gene ends were 4 bases for V and 7 bases for J; bases not matched to a gene: 11. This CDR3 contains 17 residues. DNA for the CDR3: TGTGCCAGCAGCTCACCATTGACTAGCGGGAGAGTAAATGAGCAGTTCTTC. It codes for CASSSPLTSGRVNEQFF.

The rearrangement joins TRBV28 to TRBJ1-3, with no clear D. CDR1 MDHEN and CDR2 SYDVKM come from the germline V gene. V was clipped by 0 bases and J by 0 bases, with 9 bases between them. The CDR3 length is 16 residues. The CDR3: CASSLWAGSSGNTIYF. CDR3 DNA: TGTGCCAGCAGTTTATGGGCGGGGAGCTCTGGAAACACCATATATTTT.

J is TRBJ2-3 and V is TRBV14; 7 bases match TRBD2. Per germline, CDR1 SGHDN and CDR2 FVKESK. V was clipped by 4 bases and J by 6 bases; unmatched bases: 13. The CDR3 contains 16 residues. The CDR3: CASSPRGSGPSDTQYF. The CDR3 DNA is TGTGCCAGCAGCCCGCGAGGTAGCGGGCCTAGCGATACGCAGTATTTT. The variable domain in full, completed from reference TRBV14 and TRBJ2-3, reads EAGVTQFPSHSVIEKGQTVTLRCDPISGHDNLYWYRRVMGKEIKFLLHFVKESKQDESGMPNNRFLAERTGGTYSTLKVQPAELEDSGVYFCASSPRGSGPSDTQYFGPGTRLTVL.

CDR3 DNA sequence: TGCGCCAGCAAAAAGGCGGGACAGGGTGGTGGCTACACCTTC. This gives the protein CASKKAGQGGGYTF. The chain recombines TRBV10-2 with TRBJ1-2; 9 nucleotides align to TRBD1. V lost 7 bases to trimming and J lost 7 bases; unmatched junction nucleotides: 10. Germline V lookup: CDR1 WSHSY, CDR2 SAAADI. This CDR3 is 14 amino acids long.

The chain carries TRBV3-1 (or the pseudogene TRBV3-2) and TRBJ2-3; TRBD2 is a possible D gene (6 bases). Germline loops: CDR1 LGHDT, CDR2 YNNKEL (reference sequence). Trimming took 4 bases from V and 4 from J, leaving 21 bases between them. This CDR3 comprises 17 residues. CDR3 loop: CASSLGTFYGRSDTQYF. In DNA form, the CDR3 reads TGTGCCAGCAGCCTCGGGACCTTTTACGGGAGATCAGATACGCAGTATTTT.

This clone was observed once. CDR3 sequence reads: CASSLDAGSLWNEQFF. The CDR3 nucleotides read TGCGCCAGCAGCTTGGATGCAGGGTCTCTATGGAATGAGCAGTTCTTC. The chain combines TRBV5-1 with TRBJ2-1; weak D call: TRBD1 (5 bases). The germline V gene has CDR1 SGHRS and CDR2 YFSETQ. Trimming pared 0 bases from V and 7 bases from J, leaving 17 bases between. This CDR3 has 16 residues.

This clone was found a few times. The J gene is TRBJ2-7, the V gene TRBV9; 9 bases match TRBD1. V lost 3 bases and J lost 2; bases outside the gene matches: 9. Germline CDR1 SGDLS, CDR2 YYNGEE. CDR3 length: 16 residues. CDR3 amino acids: CASSGGQGYSAYEQYF. The CDR3 DNA is TGTGCCAGCAGCGGCGGACAGGGGTACTCAGCCTACGAGCAGTACTTC.

This clone was seen a single time. As DNA, the CDR3 is TGTGCCAGCAACGACGAGCGGACAGCCCCGAGCTCCTATAATTCACCCCTCCACTTT. Translated, it gives CASNDERTAPSSYNSPLHF. The genes are TRBV2 and TRBJ1-6; TRBD1 might be the D (6 bases). Looked up from germline, CDR1 is SNHLY and CDR2 is FYNNEI. Deletions cut 7 bases from V and 0 bases from J, with 22 bases between. The length of the CDR3 is 19 residues. Looking up the rest from reference TRBV2 and TRBJ1-6 gives the full variable domain: EPEVTQTPSHQVTQMGQEVILRCVPISNHLYFYWYRQILGQKVEFLVSFYNNEISEKSEIFDDQFSVERPDGSNFTLKIRSTKLEDSAMYFCASNDERTAPSSYNSPLHFGNGTRLTVT.